A selection of T cell receptor beta chains follows, all from one sample in a study of Ad26.COV2.S vaccination and SARS-CoV-2 variants. Profiled with immunoSEQ multiplex PCR; TCRdb holds only in-frame clones, not every one. There are 440,000 or so clones in the sample; 89% occur only once, and about 1.5% lies in the top ten. The sample in question was peripheral blood, obtained in a trial of Ad26.COV2.S vaccine versus placebo. These receptors all come from a person between 18 and 60 years old who received the Ad26.COV2.S COVID-19 vaccine or a placebo. The CDR3 runs from the conserved cysteine through the conserved F or W. The D gene is left open where the match is weak. Part of the rows lack a size; the others show once, few, many or a class for expanded clones.

d_gene,j_gene,abundance,v_gene,CDR3nt,CDR3aa
-,TRBJ2-7,-,TRBV10-3,TGTGCCATCAGCCCGGGACATAACTACGAGCAGTACTTC,CAISPGHNYEQYF
-,TRBJ2-2,-,TRBV5-1,TGCGCCAGCAGCTTGGAGGTCCTCGGGGAGCTGTTTTTT,CASSLEVLGELFF
TRBD2,TRBJ2-1,-,TRBV18,TGTGCCAGCTCACCACGGAATGGCGGGAGGGCCGGTAGCAATGAGCAGTTCTTC,CASSPRNGGRAGSNEQFF
-,TRBJ2-7,-,TRBV10-1,TGCGCCAGCAGTGAGTCGGAGTTCTACGAGCAGTACTTC,CASSESEFYEQYF
TRBD2,TRBJ2-1,-,TRBV10-3,TGTGCCATCAGTGATGCCGGGAGGGCCATAAATGAGCAGTTCTTC,CAISDAGRAINEQFF
-,TRBJ2-7,few,TRBV18,TGTGCCAGCTCAGCCGGGACACCGACCTACGAGCAGTACTTC,CASSAGTPTYEQYF
-,TRBJ1-4,-,TRBV5-1,TGCGCCAGCAGAAGGGACACAACTAATGAAAAACTGTTTTTT,CASRRDTTNEKLFF
-,TRBJ1-1,-,TRBV28,TGTGCCAGCAGTTTTGTAGGCACTGAAGCTTTCTTT,CASSFVGTEAFF
TRBD1,TRBJ1-1,once,TRBV6-5,TGTGCCAGCAGCCAGGGGGGCCTTTCTGAAGCTTTCTTT,CASSQGGLSEAFF
TRBD2,TRBJ2-7,-,TRBV10-1,TGCGCCAGCAGTGAATGGAGCGGGAGTTCATACGAGCAGTACTTC,CASSEWSGSSYEQYF
-,TRBJ1-1,-,TRBV5-8,TGTGCCAGCAGCCCTAGTTCGGGGGGCACTGAAGCTTTCTTT,CASSPSSGGTEAFF
-,TRBJ2-7,-,TRBV7-9,TGTGCCAGCAGCTTTTCCCACGAGCAGTACTTC,CASSFSHEQYF
TRBD1,TRBJ2-7,few,TRBV5-1,TGCGCCAGCAGCTCAGCCGAGGGGACAGCCTACGAGCAGTACTTC,CASSSAEGTAYEQYF
TRBD1,TRBJ2-1,-,TRBV6-2/TRBV6-3,TGTGCCAGCAGTGCGACCGGGACAGGGTTGTACAATGAGCAGTTCTTC,CASSATGTGLYNEQFF
TRBD2,TRBJ2-1,-,TRBV10-3,TGTGCCATCAGCTACGGACTAGCGGGAGTGGGGGAAGGGTATGAGCAGTTCTTC,CAISYGLAGVGEGYEQFF
TRBD2,TRBJ2-7,-,TRBV7-9,TGTGCCAGCAGCTTAGTAGTAGCGGGAGAATCGGGCGAGCAGTACTTC,CASSLVVAGESGEQYF
TRBD2,TRBJ2-1,once,TRBV24-1,TGTGCCACCAGTGACCGACGACTAGCAGACTCCTACAATGAGCAGTTCTTC,CATSDRRLADSYNEQFF
-,TRBJ2-5,-,TRBV4-1,TGCGCCAGCAGCCAACTGATTAGGGAGACCCAGTACTTC,CASSQLIRETQYF
-,TRBJ1-5,-,TRBV2,TGTGCCAGCAGTGGGGGGGGGAACCAGCCCCAGCATTTT,CASSGGGNQPQHF
-,TRBJ1-2,-,TRBV3-1/TRBV3-2,TGTGCCAGCAGCCCCAGGGGTTCTGGCTACACCTTC,CASSPRGSGYTF
-,TRBJ2-5,-,TRBV2,TGTGCCAGTCTCTCCGGCGGGGCGGGATATCAAGAGACCCAGTACTTC,CASLSGGAGYQETQYF
-,TRBJ2-6,-,TRBV4-3,TGCGCCAGCAGCCCGCTTTGGAACTCTGGGGCCAACGTCCTGACTTTC,CASSPLWNSGANVLTF
-,TRBJ1-5,-,TRBV28,TGTGCCAGCAGTTTATCGGGGGCCCGCAATCAGCCCCAGCATTTT,CASSLSGARNQPQHF
-,TRBJ2-7,-,TRBV7-9,TGTGCCAGCAGCTTACTGGGCAGCTCCTACGAGCAGTACTTC,CASSLLGSSYEQYF
-,TRBJ1-1,-,TRBV27,TGTGCCAGCAGTCCTAATCAGGGATCCCGAAAAGCTTTCTTT,CASSPNQGSRKAFF
-,TRBJ1-2,-,TRBV29-1,TGCAGCGTTGAAGACCCGACGGATGTCTATGGCTACACCTTC,CSVEDPTDVYGYTF
-,TRBJ1-4,-,TRBV13,TGTGCCAGCAGCTTAGTGGGGAGCGAAAAACTGTTTTTT,CASSLVGSEKLFF
-,TRBJ1-1,-,TRBV6-2/TRBV6-3,TGTGCCAGCAGTCCGATACTACAGGGCACTGAAGCTTTCTTT,CASSPILQGTEAFF
TRBD1,TRBJ1-1,-,TRBV2,TGTGCCAGCAGGGGTCCCCTGACAGGGCGGAACACTGAAGCTTTCTTT,CASRGPLTGRNTEAFF
-,TRBJ1-4,-,TRBV18,TGTGCCAGCTCACCAGGGGTACCTAATGAAAAACTGTTTTTT,CASSPGVPNEKLFF
-,TRBJ1-5,-,TRBV5-6,TGTGCCAGCAGCCTACAGGGAGGGGTTCAGCCCCAGCATTTT,CASSLQGGVQPQHF
-,TRBJ2-7,-,TRBV12-2,TGTGCAAGTCGCACCCACAGACAGGTCGACGAGCAGTACTTC,CASRTHRQVDEQYF
-,TRBJ1-1,-,TRBV7-9,TGTGCCAGCAGCTTACGAAGAGACAGTAAGAACACTGAAGCTTTCTTT,CASSLRRDSKNTEAFF
TRBD2,TRBJ2-2,-,TRBV5-5,TGTGCCAGCAGCCGTCCACTAGCGACGGGAACCACCGGGGAGCTGTTTTTT,CASSRPLATGTTGELFF
-,TRBJ2-7,-,TRBV7-8,TGTGCCAGCAGCTTCGGAGGGGGGGGCGAGCAGTACTTC,CASSFGGGGEQYF
-,TRBJ1-3,-,TRBV28,TGTGCCAGCAGTCCGGAGGGCCGTATCTCTGGGAACACCATATATTTT,CASSPEGRISGNTIYF
-,TRBJ2-3,-,TRBV7-6,TGTGCCAGCAGCCCCTCCATAGGGACAGATACGCAGTATTTT,CASSPSIGTDTQYF
TRBD1,TRBJ1-1,once,TRBV11-2,TGTGCCAGCAGCTTAAGGGGGCCAGGGGGAACTGAAGCTTTCTTT,CASSLRGPGGTEAFF
TRBD2,TRBJ2-5,-,TRBV2,TGTGCCAGAAGACTAGCGGGGCAGGAGACCCAGTACTTC,CARRLAGQETQYF
TRBD1,TRBJ1-2,-,TRBV6-5,TGTGCCAGCCGGGACAGGGGCGGCTATGGCTACACCTTC,CASRDRGGYGYTF
TRBD2,TRBJ2-5,-,TRBV27,TGTGCCAGCCGCCGTATGGTAGCGGGGGATGAGACCCAGTACTTC,CASRRMVAGDETQYF
-,TRBJ1-6,-,TRBV28,TGTGCCAGCAGTGTGGGGGGACAAGATTCACCCCTCCACTTT,CASSVGGQDSPLHF
-,TRBJ2-6,-,TRBV11-2,TGTGCCAGCAGCAAATATAGTTCTGGGGCCAACGTCCTGACTTTC,CASSKYSSGANVLTF
-,TRBJ1-5,few,TRBV10-3,TGTGCCATCAGTGAGTCGGGGGGGGCCTATAGCAATCAGCCCCAGCATTTT,CAISESGGAYSNQPQHF
TRBD1,TRBJ2-6,-,TRBV6-2/TRBV6-3,TGTGCCAGCAGTTACCGGCTCCGGGACAGTCCCTCTGGGGCCAACGTCCTGACTTTC,CASSYRLRDSPSGANVLTF
-,TRBJ1-3,-,TRBV30,TGTGCCACCACGGACACAACCTCTGGAAACACCATATATTTT,CATTDTTSGNTIYF
TRBD1,TRBJ1-1,-,TRBV3-1/TRBV3-2,TGTGCCAGCAGCCATTCGACCCTCAGAAAGGGGGCAGGGACTGAAGCTTTCTTT,CASSHSTLRKGAGTEAFF
TRBD1,TRBJ2-4,-,TRBV7-9,TGTGCCAGCAGACCCACTGGGACAGGCAAAAACATTCAGTACTTC,CASRPTGTGKNIQYF
-,TRBJ2-6,-,TRBV5-4,TGTGCCAGCAGCTTCGGGTCTGGGGCCAACGTCCTGACTTTC,CASSFGSGANVLTF
-,TRBJ1-2,-,TRBV4-1,TGCGCCAGCAGCCAAGATATCTCAGACCGTCGGTCGGGTACTAACTATGGCTACACCTTC,CASSQDISDRRSGTNYGYTF
-,TRBJ2-7,-,TRBV14,TGTGCCAGCAGCCAAACTCGCCACGAGCAGTACTTC,CASSQTRHEQYF
-,TRBJ2-1,-,TRBV6-5,TGTGCCAGTTCGAGGAGTCCATTCAATGAGCAGTTCTTC,CASSRSPFNEQFF
TRBD2,TRBJ2-1,-,TRBV7-9,TGTGCCAGCAGCGCCAGCGGGAGCTCCTACAATGAGCAGTTCTTC,CASSASGSSYNEQFF
TRBD1,TRBJ2-2,-,TRBV19,TGTGCCAGTAGTGACAGGGGAGGCACCGGGGAGCTGTTTTTT,CASSDRGGTGELFF
TRBD2,TRBJ2-7,-,TRBV18,TGTGCCAGCTCAGCTTTTGGACTAGCGGTTCCCCACGAGCAGTACTTC,CASSAFGLAVPHEQYF
-,TRBJ2-7,-,TRBV9,TGTGCCAGCAGCTCTAGTGGGGAGCTCGGCGAGCAGTACTTC,CASSSSGELGEQYF
-,TRBJ1-4,-,TRBV7-2,TGTGCCAGCAGCTTAGGCAACAGGGCAACTAATGAAAAACTGTTTTTT,CASSLGNRATNEKLFF
TRBD1,TRBJ2-2,-,TRBV6-2/TRBV6-3,TGTGCCAGCAGTTACCTCGGGACAGTGAACACCGGGGAGCTGTTTTTT,CASSYLGTVNTGELFF
-,TRBJ2-7,-,TRBV20-1,TGCAGTGCTAAAATCTCCCGCGAGCAGTACTTC,CSAKISREQYF
-,TRBJ2-3,-,TRBV5-1,TGCGCCAGCAGCCCGGGATCGATCACAGATACGCAGTATTTT,CASSPGSITDTQYF